A selection of T cell receptor beta chains follows, all from one sample in a study of T cell responses to AZD1222 COVID-19 vaccine. The table came from immunoSEQ multiplex PCR; TCRdb's copy has only in-frame clones and leaves some out. The table includes about 120,000 clones, about 90% detected once. The input for sequencing was peripheral blood, taken 28 days after the second AZD1222 dose. These receptors were obtained from an adult who received the AZD1222 COVID-19 vaccine. Both conserved end residues are part of each CDR3.

J,V,CDR3
TRBJ2-2,TRBV7-8,CASSPWLASNTGELFF
TRBJ2-7,TRBV18,CASSWSFGLAGSDEQYF
TRBJ2-7,TRBV11-2,CASSTPGQPYEQYF
TRBJ2-7,TRBV28,CASTLRGPYEQYF
TRBJ1-6,TRBV7-9,CASSPYRGNNSPLHF
TRBJ1-4,TRBV28,CASREGMAKLFF
TRBJ1-2,TRBV5-4,CASSLGGSNYGYTF
TRBJ1-4,TRBV19,CASSMRQAAGNEKLFF
TRBJ1-5,TRBV2,CASSNLKNQPQHF
TRBJ2-5,TRBV5-1,CASSPGLAGNQETQYF
TRBJ2-7,TRBV4-1,CASSQDRGRATNYEQYF
TRBJ2-5,TRBV28,CASTLSGGETQYF
TRBJ1-5,TRBV7-8,CASSLETRGNDQPQHF
TRBJ2-1,TRBV5-1,CASSLGTSGRGANEQFF
TRBJ1-3,TRBV19,CASSNTGGDGNTIYF
TRBJ2-7,TRBV10-3,CAISEAGYEQYF
TRBJ1-3,TRBV9,CASSARTGGWEGNTIYF
TRBJ1-2,TRBV18,CASSPPSRPGGYTF
TRBJ2-7,TRBV28,CASSFSGQGPNEQYF
TRBJ1-6,TRBV7-8,CASSSPGQAYNSPLHF
TRBJ1-2,TRBV6-5,CASSSLNGQGGYTF
TRBJ1-5,TRBV10-3,CAISEGQGASQPQHF
TRBJ1-3,TRBV5-1,CASSRDSDSGNTIYF
TRBJ2-7,TRBV6-1,CASSEVAVDSYEQYF